What follows is one T cell receptor (beta chain) and its context. Antigen specificity is unknown. The data belong to a study of blood T cells in healthy people across ages. Study results and caveats: Long-lived and aged donors differed, with more naive CD4+ cells and higher diversity in the long-lived.

A J-beta primer mix and a sample-barcoded 5' primer were used in a second PCR of about 6 to 12 cycles. A template-switch adaptor with 12 random nucleotides tagged each cDNA molecule. TCRdb passed the 5' RACE reads through MiXCR, listing each CDR3 protein once. The table has about 760,000 distinct CDR3 sequences, 20% to 30% seen once. From germline, CDR1 is SQVTM and CDR2 ANQGSEA. V lost 4 bases and J 4 bases, leaving 11 bases between the germline ends. CDR3 length equals 12 residues. This sample was also put to use in a study of T cells of mothers and their children. This second study says: A few healthy Caucasian mothers served as donors, and their six children did as well. The whole RNA yield was converted to cDNA, approximately 1.6 ug per 15 ul.

The V and J genes are TRBV29-1 and TRBJ2-7, with D possibly being TRBD2 (6 bases). This TCR derives from a boy aged 5-17 years in good health. Sequencing input: blood. CDR3 amino acids: CSVVGTPYEQYF. The CDR3 nucleotides read TGCAGCGTTGTGGGGACTCCTTACGAGCAGTACTTC.